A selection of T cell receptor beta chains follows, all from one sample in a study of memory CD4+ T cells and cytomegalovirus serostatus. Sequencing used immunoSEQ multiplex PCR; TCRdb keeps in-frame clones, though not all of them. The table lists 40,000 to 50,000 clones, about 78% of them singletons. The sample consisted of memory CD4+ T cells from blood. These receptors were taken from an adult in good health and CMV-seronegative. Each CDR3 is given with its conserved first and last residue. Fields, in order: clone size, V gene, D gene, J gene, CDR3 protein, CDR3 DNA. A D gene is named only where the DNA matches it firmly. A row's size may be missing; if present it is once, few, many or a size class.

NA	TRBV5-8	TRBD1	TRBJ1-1	CASSLGTGEANTEAFF	TGTGCCAGCAGCTTGGGGACAGGGGAGGCGAACACTGAAGCTTTCTTT
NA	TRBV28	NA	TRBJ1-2	CAVSPPRGHDGYTF	TGTGCCGTTTCACCCCCCCGGGGCCACGATGGCTACACCTTC
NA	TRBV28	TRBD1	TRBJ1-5	CASSYPGTGGYQPQHF	TGTGCCAGCAGTTACCCCGGGACAGGGGGGTATCAGCCCCAGCATTTT
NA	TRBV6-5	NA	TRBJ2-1	CASSYSKRQDYNEQFF	TGTGCCAGCAGTTACTCCAAAAGACAGGACTACAATGAGCAGTTCTTC
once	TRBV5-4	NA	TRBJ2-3	CASSLEVYTDTQYF	TGTGCCAGCAGCTTGGAAGTCTACACAGATACGCAGTATTTT
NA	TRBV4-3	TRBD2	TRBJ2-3	CASSRGATSGDGRTDTQYF	TGCGCCAGCAGCAGAGGGGCGACTAGCGGGGACGGTCGCACAGATACGCAGTATTTT
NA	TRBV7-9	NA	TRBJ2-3	CASSFYRGRRTDTQYF	TGTGCCAGCAGCTTTTACCGGGGCAGGCGCACAGATACGCAGTATTTT
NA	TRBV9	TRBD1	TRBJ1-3	CASSEGAAGNTIYF	TGTGCCAGCTCTGAGGGGGCGGCGGGAAACACCATATATTTT
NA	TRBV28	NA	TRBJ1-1	CASSLQLGTRAAFF	TGTGCCAGCAGTTTACAGCTGGGGACAAGGGCGGCTTTCTTT
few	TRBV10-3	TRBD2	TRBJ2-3	CAIGLGLAGGPWTDTQYF	TGTGCCATCGGGTTGGGGCTAGCGGGGGGGCCTTGGACAGATACGCAGTATTTT
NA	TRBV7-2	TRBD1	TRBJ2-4	CASKGQGVRNIQYF	TGTGCCAGCAAGGGACAGGGCGTAAGAAACATTCAGTACTTC
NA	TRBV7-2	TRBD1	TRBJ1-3	CASSPRQGKAGNTIYF	TGTGCCAGCAGCCCCCGACAGGGAAAAGCTGGAAACACCATATATTTT
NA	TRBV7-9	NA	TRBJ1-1	CASSPDSTEAFF	TGTGCCAGCAGCCCCGACAGCACCGAAGCTTTCTTT
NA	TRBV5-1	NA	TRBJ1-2	CASSRGQGRDGYTF	TGCGCCAGCAGCCGAGGGCAGGGAAGGGATGGCTACACCTTC
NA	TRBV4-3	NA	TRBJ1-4	CASSQDLPSPWEKLFF	TGCGCCAGCAGCCAAGATCTCCCGTCTCCTTGGGAAAAACTGTTTTTT
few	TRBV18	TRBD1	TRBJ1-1	CASSPGTGQGPRAFF	TGTGCCAGCTCACCAGGTACTGGACAGGGTCCTCGGGCTTTCTTT
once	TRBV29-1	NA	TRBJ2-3	CSVEQVGTDTQYF	TGCAGCGTTGAACAGGTCGGCACAGATACGCAGTATTTT
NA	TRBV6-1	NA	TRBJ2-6	CASSGGFSGANVLTF	TGTGCCAGCAGCGGTGGGTTCTCTGGGGCCAACGTCCTGACTTTC
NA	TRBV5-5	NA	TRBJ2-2	CASSLAASTGELFF	TGTGCCAGCAGCTTGGCCGCTTCCACCGGGGAGCTGTTTTTT
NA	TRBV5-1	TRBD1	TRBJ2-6	CASSTNPSGQGNVLTF	TGCGCCAGCAGCACGAACCCGTCGGGACAGGGCAACGTCCTGACTTTC
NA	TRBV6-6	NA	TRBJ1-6	CASSPRQANNSPLHF	TGTGCCAGCAGTCCCAGACAGGCGAATAATTCACCCCTCCACTTT
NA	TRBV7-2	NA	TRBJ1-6	CASILGGGGSPLHF	TGTGCCAGCATCCTGGGAGGAGGGGGTTCACCCCTCCACTTT
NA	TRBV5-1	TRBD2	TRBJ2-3	CASSPSGGVVPDTQYF	TGCGCCAGCAGCCCCAGCGGGGGGGTTGTCCCAGATACGCAGTATTTT
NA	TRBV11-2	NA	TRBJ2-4	CASSSQGGRLAKNIQYF	TGTGCCAGCAGTTCGCAGGGCGGTCGATTAGCCAAAAACATTCAGTACTTC
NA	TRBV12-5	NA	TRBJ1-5	CASGLFDQPQHF	TGTGCTAGTGGTTTGTTCGATCAGCCCCAGCATTTT
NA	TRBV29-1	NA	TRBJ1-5	CSVTDGFLGNQPQHF	TGCAGCGTAACCGACGGGTTCCTTGGGAATCAGCCCCAGCATTTT
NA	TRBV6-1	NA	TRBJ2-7	CASSGEGSDYEQYF	TGTGCCAGCAGTGGGGAAGGTAGTGACTACGAGCAGTACTTC